This T cell receptor (beta chain) originates from a study of blood T cell repertoires in COVID-19 (TCRdb year 2020). About the investigation overall: The collaborator samples originated in the United States, Italy and Spain and spanned the acute and convalescent phases of COVID-19. A freely available public database, intended as a resource for researchers studying the immune response to SARS-CoV-2, is where the repertoires were released. The material from the prospective study consisted of cDNA or gDNA derived from T cells, B-cell-depleted T cells, or PBMCs. Subjects who had been exposed to COVID-19, were actively infected with it, or had recovered from it provided the deeply sampled blood TCRbeta repertoires that made up the dataset. Nearly every sample came with metadata listing a de-identified subject ID, COVID-19 status, age in years and sex. Where HLA class I and class II types were available, the types were taken from metadata supplied by the sample provider, not from assay-based typing. Samples were obtained from the ongoing ImmuneRACE study (first 160 participants) and from about 1,300 subjects provided by 6 global collaborators. Results the study describes overall, beyond this receptor: Clinical and demographic metadata were provided uncurated, with the amount varying by source and participant.

Including the terminal cysteine and phenylalanine, the CDR3 comprises 11 residues. Only the CDR3 DNA is retained, 33 bases long and in frame from the first base. Via the germline V gene, CDR1 is SGHDN and CDR2 FVKESK. A distance of 12 bases separates the germline ends of V and J, which lose 2 bases and 16 bases respectively. Whole blood was collected in K2EDTA tubes by collaborating institutions according to the institutions' own protocols. For TCRbeta analysis, collaborators shipped samples in one of three forms: frozen whole blood, isolated PBMCs, or DNA extracted from either of those sample types. The immunoSEQ Assay, a bias-controlled multiplex PCR, was used to amplify TCRbeta CDR3 regions from genomic DNA. Concerning the study's data processing: The number of nucleated cells in each sample was estimated by amplification of reference gene primers within the assay. Sequence reads were collapsed and filtered to measure the absolute abundance of every unique TCRbeta CDR3 rearrangement. Productive Simpson clonality was computed per sample as the square root of Simpson's diversity index over productive rearrangements. Not all clones reach the TCRdb copy of this immuneACCESS table, which keeps in-frame sequences only. Checked studies attribute under half of the gap to unresolved V genes and leave the rest unexplained. The DNA gave D and trimming, while V, J and clone size come from that table. This sample holds approximately 210,000 clones; 82% were observed only once. Clones ranked in the top ten supply roughly 12% of the sample.

On this clone itself: This receptor's antigen is unknown. No base-level quality is on record; no much larger clone is a single base apart.

The sample consisted of peripheral blood. The origin of this receptor is a middle-aged woman with acute or convalescent COVID-19. The chain employs TRBV14 and TRBJ2-1, with the D gene not clear enough to name. The CDR3 region has the sequence CASSQNLVYFF. The sequence in DNA is TGTGCCAGCAGCCAAAACTTGGTTTACTTCTTC.